Listed here is a single T cell receptor (beta chain). No antigen is known for it. Profiled with immunoSEQ multiplex PCR; TCRdb holds only in-frame clones, not every one. The sample shows around 53,000 clones, more than 80% of them seen only once. The V end lost 2 bases, the J end lost 4 bases, and 9 bases lay between the germline ends. The germline V gene has CDR1 MDHEN and CDR2 SYDVKM. There are 14 residues in the CDR3. This record belongs to a study of a mutant IDH1 vaccine in newly diagnosed glioma. Study-level information: Averaging about 37 years of age, treated patients were about 62% male and approximately 38% female. Patients had received radiotherapy, temozolomide, or both previously, most receiving both. Study observations and caveats: Among top peripheral T cell clonotypes, changes seemed unrelated to pseudoprogression.

Time point here: baseline, week 1 (first vaccination visit). Stated treatment: pre-vaccination baseline after standard-of-care therapy. Those who donated had recent WHO grade 3 or 4 IDH1-mutant, ATRX-lost astrocytomas. This receptor was taken from a man in his forties with glioma. This sequence joins TRBV28 and TRBJ1-5; D remains unclear. The sample was PBMCs, taken from a glioma patient treated with radiotherapy, temozolomide or both. The CDR3 loop reads CASSLVLGNQPQHF. For the CDR3, the DNA is TGTGCCAGCAGTTTAGTCCTTGGGAATCAGCCCCAGCATTTT. Drawing the rest from reference TRBV28 and TRBJ1-5, the complete variable domain is DVKVTQSSRYLVKRTGEKVFLECVQDMDHENMFWYRQDPGLGLRLIYFSYDVKMKEKGDIPEGYSVSREKKERFSLILESASTNQTSMYLCASSLVLGNQPQHFGDGTRLSIL.